This TCR beta chain was recovered during a study of CD8 T cells in Susac syndrome. Diagnostic criteria for definite or probable disease, in their recently defined form, were met by the patients with Susac syndrome. TEMRA cells were enriched by FACS, and CD4+ and CD8+ T cells were negatively isolated. After extraction with the RNeasy kit, roughly 0.45 to 1 ug of the RNA was reverse transcribed using random hexamers. Multiplex immunoSEQ PCR targeted 54 Vbeta and 13 Jbeta TCR beta segments. TCRdb re-derived calls from the immunoSEQ multiplex PCR reads in MiXCR, one entry per CDR3 protein. The sample lists over 100,000 distinct CDR3 sequences; roughly 94% were seen once. This CDR3 region has 14 residues. The V gene's germline CDR1 is SGDLS and CDR2 YYNGEE. Deletions cut 0 bases from V and 8 bases from J, with 13 bases between.

The chain uses TRBV9 and TRBJ2-3; D is perhaps TRBD1 (5 bases). What was sequenced was CD8+ T cells from PBMCs. The origin of this receptor is a human donor with Susac syndrome. The CDR3 coding sequence is TGTGCCAGCAGCGTAGAAGGGGCCCAGGGTACGCAGTATTTT. Protein sequence: CASSVEGAQGTQYF.